Detailed here is one TCR beta chain. The target antigen is unknown. Researchers put TCRalpha and TCRbeta cDNA through two nested PCRs lasting roughly 16 and 10 cycles. From its re-call of the 5' RACE reads, TCRdb lists each CDR3 protein once, without DNA. The sample totals about 380,000 distinct CDR3 sequences. This entry is derived from a study of monozygotic twins with inflammatory bowel disease. Overall study results and limits: Different T cell subtypes could not be distinguished.

The receptor comes from a human donor with ulcerative colitis or Crohn's disease, or a healthy co-twin of an affected twin (not recorded which). The sequencing sample was made of blood.

The CDR3 spells CASSLGPGTDTQYF. The V call is TRBV5-1, the J call TRBJ2-3; TCRdb returns TRBD2, unconfirmable since there is no DNA. Germline lookup yields CDR1 SGHRS and CDR2 YFSETQ. The length of the CDR3 is 14 residues.